This T cell receptor beta chain was found in a study of regulatory T cells in long-lasting Graves disease. The TCR beta library used iRepertoire HTBI primers with Arm-PCR amplification of CDR3. TCRdb re-derived calls from the multiplex PCR reads in MiXCR, one entry per CDR3 protein. The profile shows around 300,000 distinct CDR3 sequences, 20% to 25% of them singletons. This clonotype was counted at least ten times. What it binds is not known. CDR1 and CDR2 (germline): SNHLY, FYNNEI. After removal of 2 bases from V and 4 bases from J, the junction contained 16 bases not matched to a gene. This CDR3 comprises 19 residues. Indicated time point: persistent/refractory GD, antithyroid drugs over 5 years with positive TRAb. PBMCs provided the RNA from which the TCR library was made. Findings of the study overall: TRBV28, TRBJ1-2 and TRBJ2-5 were favored in persistent disease.

The genes are TRBV2 and TRBJ2-1, with 8 bases that match TRBD2. This receptor was taken from a female donor with Graves disease. Material: peripheral blood mononuclear cells (PBMCs), obtained when the disease was refractory, from a patient treated with antithyroid drugs. The CDR3 nucleotides read TGTGCCAGCAGTGAATCGATTATACGAGGACTAGCAAATTACAATGAGCAGTTCTTC. Translation gives CASSESIIRGLANYNEQFF. Using reference TRBV2 and TRBJ2-1 for the parts outside the CDR3, the full variable domain is EPEVTQTPSHQVTQMGQEVILRCVPISNHLYFYWYRQILGQKVEFLVSFYNNEISEKSEIFDDQFSVERPDGSNFTLKIRSTKLEDSAMYFCASSESIIRGLANYNEQFFGPGTRLTVL.